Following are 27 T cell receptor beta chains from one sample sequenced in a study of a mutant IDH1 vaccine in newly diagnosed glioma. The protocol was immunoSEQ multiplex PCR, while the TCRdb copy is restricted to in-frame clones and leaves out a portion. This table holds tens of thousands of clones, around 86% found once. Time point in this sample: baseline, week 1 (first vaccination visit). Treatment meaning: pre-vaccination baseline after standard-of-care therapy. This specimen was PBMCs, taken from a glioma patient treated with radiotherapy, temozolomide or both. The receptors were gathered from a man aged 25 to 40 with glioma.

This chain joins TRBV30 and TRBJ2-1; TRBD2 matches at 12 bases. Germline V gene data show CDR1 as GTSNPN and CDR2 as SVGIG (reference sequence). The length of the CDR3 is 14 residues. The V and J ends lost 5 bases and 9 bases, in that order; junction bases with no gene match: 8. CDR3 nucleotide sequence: TGTGCCTGGGTGACTAGCGGGGGCCTGGGTGAGCAGTTCTTC. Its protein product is CAWVTSGGLGEQFF.

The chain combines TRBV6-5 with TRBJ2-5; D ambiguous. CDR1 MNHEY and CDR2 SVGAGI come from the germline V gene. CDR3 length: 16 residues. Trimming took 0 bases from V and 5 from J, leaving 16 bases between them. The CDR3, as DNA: TGTGCCAGCAGTTACTCGCGTCAGACACTTAGGGAGACCCAGTACTTC. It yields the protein CASSYSRQTLRETQYF.

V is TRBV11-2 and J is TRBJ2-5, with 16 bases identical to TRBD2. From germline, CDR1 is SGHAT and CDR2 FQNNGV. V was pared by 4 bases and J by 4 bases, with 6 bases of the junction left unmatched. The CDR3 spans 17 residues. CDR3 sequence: CASSSGLAGGPRETQYF. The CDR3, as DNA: TGTGCCAGCAGCTCGGGACTAGCGGGGGGGCCAAGAGAGACCCAGTACTTC.

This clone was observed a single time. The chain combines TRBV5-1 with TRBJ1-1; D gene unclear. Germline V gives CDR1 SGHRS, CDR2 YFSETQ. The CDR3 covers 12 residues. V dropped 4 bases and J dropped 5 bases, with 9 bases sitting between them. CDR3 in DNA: TGCGCCAGCAGCCCCGGTAGGACTGAAGCTTTCTTT. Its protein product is CASSPGRTEAFF.

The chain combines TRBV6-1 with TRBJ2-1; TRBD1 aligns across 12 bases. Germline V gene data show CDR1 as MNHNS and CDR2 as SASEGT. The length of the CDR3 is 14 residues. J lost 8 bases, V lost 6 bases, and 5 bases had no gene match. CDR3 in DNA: TGTGCCAGCAGGAAGGGACAGGGGGCCGATGAGCAGTTCTTC. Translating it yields CASRKGQGADEQFF.

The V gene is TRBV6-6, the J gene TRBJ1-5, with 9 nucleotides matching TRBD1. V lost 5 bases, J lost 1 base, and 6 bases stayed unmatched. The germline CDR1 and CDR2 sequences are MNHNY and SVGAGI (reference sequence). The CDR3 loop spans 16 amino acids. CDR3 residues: CASSRYGQGSNQPQHF. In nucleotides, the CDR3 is TGTGCCAGCAGTCGATACGGACAGGGGAGCAATCAGCCCCAGCATTTT.

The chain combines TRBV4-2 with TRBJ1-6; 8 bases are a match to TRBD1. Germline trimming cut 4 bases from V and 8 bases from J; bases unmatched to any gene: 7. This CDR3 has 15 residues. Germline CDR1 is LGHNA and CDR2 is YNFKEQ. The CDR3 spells CASSLSGGSDSPLHF. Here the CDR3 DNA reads TGTGCCAGCAGCCTGTCAGGGGGCTCGGATTCACCCCTCCACTTT.

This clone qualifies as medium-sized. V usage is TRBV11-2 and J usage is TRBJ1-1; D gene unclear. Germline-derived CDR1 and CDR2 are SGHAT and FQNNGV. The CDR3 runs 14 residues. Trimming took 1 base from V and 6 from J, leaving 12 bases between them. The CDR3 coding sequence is TGTGCCAGCAGCTTAGGGGAGGTGGGAGCTGAAGCTTTCTTT. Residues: CASSLGEVGAEAFF.

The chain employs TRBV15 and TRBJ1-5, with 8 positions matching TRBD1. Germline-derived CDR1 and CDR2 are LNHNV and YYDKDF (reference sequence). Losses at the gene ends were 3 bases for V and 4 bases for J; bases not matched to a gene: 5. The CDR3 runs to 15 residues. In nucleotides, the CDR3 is TGTGCCACCAGCAGGAGGACAGGGATTAATCAGCCCCAGCATTTT. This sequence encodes CATSRRTGINQPQHF.

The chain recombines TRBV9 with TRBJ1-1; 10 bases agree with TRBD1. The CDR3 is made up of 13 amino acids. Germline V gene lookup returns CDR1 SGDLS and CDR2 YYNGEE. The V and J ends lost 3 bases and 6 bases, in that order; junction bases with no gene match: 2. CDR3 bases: TGTGCCAGCAGCGAGGACAGGGGGGCTGAAGCTTTCTTT. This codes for CASSEDRGAEAFF.

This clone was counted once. The CDR3 here is CASSLPGGYQPQHF. The CDR3 nucleotides are TGTGCCAGTAGTCTACCGGGAGGTTATCAGCCCCAGCATTTT. This chain uses TRBV19 with TRBJ1-5; D gene unclear. Germline loops: CDR1 LNHDA, CDR2 SQIVND (reference sequence). The CDR3 loop spans 14 amino acids. V was cut by 5 bases and J by 5 bases, with 13 bases left in between.

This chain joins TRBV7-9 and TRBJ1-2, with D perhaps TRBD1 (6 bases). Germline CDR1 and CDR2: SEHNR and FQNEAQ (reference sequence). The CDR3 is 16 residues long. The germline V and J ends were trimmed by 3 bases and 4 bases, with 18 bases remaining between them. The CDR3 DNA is TGTGCCAGCAGCTTTGACCGGGACACGGAAATCTATGGCTACACCTTC. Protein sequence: CASSFDRDTEIYGYTF. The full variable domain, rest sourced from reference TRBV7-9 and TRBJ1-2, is DTGVSQNPRHKITKRGQNVTFRCDPISEHNRLYWYRQTLGQGPEFLTYFQNEAQLEKSRLLSDRFSAERPKGSFSTLEIQRTEQGDSAMYLCASSFDRDTEIYGYTFGSGTRLTVV.

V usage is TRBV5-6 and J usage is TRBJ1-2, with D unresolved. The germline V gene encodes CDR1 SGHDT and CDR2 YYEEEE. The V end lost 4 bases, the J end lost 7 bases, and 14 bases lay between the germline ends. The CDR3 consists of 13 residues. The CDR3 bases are TGTGCCAGCAGCCTAAGGGCCGGGTTTGGCTACACCTTC. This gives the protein CASSLRAGFGYTF. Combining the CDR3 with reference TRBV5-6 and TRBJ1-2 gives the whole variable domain DAGVTQSPTHLIKTRGQQVTLRCSPKSGHDTVSWYQQALGQGPQFIFQYYEEEERQRGNFPDRFSGHQFPNYSSELNVNALLLGDSALYLCASSLRAGFGYTFGSGTRLTVV.

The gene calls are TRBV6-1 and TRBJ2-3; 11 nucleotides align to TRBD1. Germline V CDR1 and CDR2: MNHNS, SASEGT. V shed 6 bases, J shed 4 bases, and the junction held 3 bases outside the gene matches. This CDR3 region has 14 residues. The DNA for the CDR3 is TGTGCCAGCAGCGGGGACAGGGGGGCAGATACGCAGTATTTT. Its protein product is CASSGDRGADTQYF.

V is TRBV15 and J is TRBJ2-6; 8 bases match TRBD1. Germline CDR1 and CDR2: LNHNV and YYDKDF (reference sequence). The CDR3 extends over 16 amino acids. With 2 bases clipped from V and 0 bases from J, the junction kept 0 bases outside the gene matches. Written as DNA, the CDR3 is TGTGCCACCAGCAGAACAGGGGGCTCTGGGGCCAACGTCCTGACTTTC. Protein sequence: CATSRTGGSGANVLTF.

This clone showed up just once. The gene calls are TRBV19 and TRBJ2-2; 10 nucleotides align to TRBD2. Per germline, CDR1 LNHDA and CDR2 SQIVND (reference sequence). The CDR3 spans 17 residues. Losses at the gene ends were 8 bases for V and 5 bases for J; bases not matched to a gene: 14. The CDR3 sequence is CASFRERGGRWTGELFF. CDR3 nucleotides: TGTGCCAGTTTCCGGGAGCGGGGGGGCCGGTGGACCGGGGAGCTGTTTTTT.

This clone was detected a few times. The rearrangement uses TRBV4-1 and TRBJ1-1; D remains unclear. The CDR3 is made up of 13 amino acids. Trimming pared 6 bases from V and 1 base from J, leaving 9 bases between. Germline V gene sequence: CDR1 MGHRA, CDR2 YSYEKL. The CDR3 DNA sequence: TGCGCCAGCAGACCGCCAGGGAACACTGAAGCTTTCTTT. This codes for CASRPPGNTEAFF.

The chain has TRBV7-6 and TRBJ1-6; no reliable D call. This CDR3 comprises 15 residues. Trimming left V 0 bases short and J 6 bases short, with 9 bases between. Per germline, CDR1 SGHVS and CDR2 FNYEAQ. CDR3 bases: TGTGCCAGCAGCTTAGCCTCCTCAAGTAATTCACCCCTCCACTTT. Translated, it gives CASSLASSSNSPLHF.

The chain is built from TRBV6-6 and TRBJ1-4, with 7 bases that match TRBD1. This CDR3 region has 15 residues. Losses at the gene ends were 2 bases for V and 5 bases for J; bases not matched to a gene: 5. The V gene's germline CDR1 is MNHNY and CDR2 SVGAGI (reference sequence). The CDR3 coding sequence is TGTGCCAGCAGTTACCGACAGGGAGTAAATGAAAAACTGTTTTTT. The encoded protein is CASSYRQGVNEKLFF.

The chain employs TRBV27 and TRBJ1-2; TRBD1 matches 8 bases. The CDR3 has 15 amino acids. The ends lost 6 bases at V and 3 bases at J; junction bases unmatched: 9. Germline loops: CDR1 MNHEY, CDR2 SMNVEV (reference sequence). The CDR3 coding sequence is TGTGCCAGCAGCCAACAGGGGGTTACCGACTATGGCTACACCTTC. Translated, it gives CASSQQGVTDYGYTF.

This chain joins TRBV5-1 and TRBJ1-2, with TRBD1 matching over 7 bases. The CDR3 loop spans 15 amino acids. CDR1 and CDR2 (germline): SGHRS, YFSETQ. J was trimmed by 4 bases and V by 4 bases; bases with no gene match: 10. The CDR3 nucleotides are TGCGCCAGCAGCCCAACCACAGGGGTGGCCTATGGCTACACCTTC. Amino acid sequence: CASSPTTGVAYGYTF.

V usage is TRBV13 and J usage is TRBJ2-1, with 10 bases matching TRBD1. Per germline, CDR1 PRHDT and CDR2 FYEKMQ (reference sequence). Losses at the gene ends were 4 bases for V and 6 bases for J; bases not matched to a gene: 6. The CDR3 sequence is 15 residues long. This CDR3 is CASSSRDRGPNEQFF. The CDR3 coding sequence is TGTGCCAGCAGCTCCCGGGACAGGGGTCCCAATGAGCAGTTCTTC.

The chain's CDR3 is CASSSFRGSYEQYF. CDR3 in DNA: TGCGCCAGCAGCTCTTTCCGGGGTTCCTACGAGCAGTACTTC. The rearrangement uses TRBV5-1 and TRBJ2-7, with D maybe TRBD2 (5 bases). The V end lost 3 bases, the J end lost 1 base, and 11 bases lay between the germline ends. Germline CDR1 SGHRS, CDR2 YFSETQ. The CDR3 covers 14 residues.

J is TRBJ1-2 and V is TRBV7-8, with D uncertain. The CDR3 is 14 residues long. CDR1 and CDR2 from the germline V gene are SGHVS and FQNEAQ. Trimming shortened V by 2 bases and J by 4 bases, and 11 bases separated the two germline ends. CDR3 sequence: CASSLSARAYGYTF. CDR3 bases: TGTGCCAGCAGCTTATCAGCGAGGGCCTATGGCTACACCTTC.

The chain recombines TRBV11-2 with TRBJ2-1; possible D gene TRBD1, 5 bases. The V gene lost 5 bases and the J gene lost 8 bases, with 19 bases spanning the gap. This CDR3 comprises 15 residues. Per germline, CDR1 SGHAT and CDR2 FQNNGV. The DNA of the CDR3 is TGTGCCAGCAGCCCCCGTACAGGCTACCGGGATGAGCAGTTCTTC. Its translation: CASSPRTGYRDEQFF.

The CDR3 DNA reads TGTGCCAGCAGTTTAGGCTCGCGAGGACAGGGGGCCGACGAGCAGTACTTC. Translated, it gives CASSLGSRGQGADEQYF. V is TRBV27 and J is TRBJ2-7, with 11 bases that match TRBD1. V dropped 2 bases and J dropped 5; count of bases not matched to a gene: 11. Germline loops: CDR1 MNHEY, CDR2 SMNVEV (reference sequence). The CDR3 length is 17 residues.

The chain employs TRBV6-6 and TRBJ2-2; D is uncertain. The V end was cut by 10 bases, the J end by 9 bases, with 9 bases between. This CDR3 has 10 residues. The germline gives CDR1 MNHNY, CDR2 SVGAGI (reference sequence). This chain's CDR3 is CATGWRELFF. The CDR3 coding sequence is TGTGCCACTGGGTGGAGGGAGCTGTTTTTT.